This entry is about one T cell receptor beta chain. As yet, its antigen is unknown. The sample is drawn from a study of OX40 agonist ivuxolimab in advanced cancers. Study at large: Hepatocellular carcinoma, melanoma, renal cell or head and neck cancer was diagnosed in the dose-escalation patients.

Notes on the study in general: Averaged across samples, CD8+ T cells carried more expanded clones than CD4+ did. Some nonresponders likewise displayed low normalized T-cell clonal expansion. Researchers did not establish what antigens the expanded peripheral T cells target.

Method: immunoSEQ multiplex PCR; TCRdb's copy keeps in-frame clones and lacks some. The sample contains 75,000 to 90,000 clones, 85% to 95% of which appear only once. CDR3 length: 17 amino acids. After removal of 0 bases from V and 7 bases from J, the junction contained 5 bases not matched to a gene. Germline V gene sequence: CDR1 LNHNV, CDR2 YYDKDF (reference sequence). The TCR comes from an adult with an advanced solid tumor such as melanoma, head and neck, liver or kidney cancer. The chain couples TRBV15 to TRBJ2-1; 14 nucleotides match TRBD2. The sample was CD4+ or CD8+ T cells sorted from blood, taken in a trial of the OX40 agonist ivuxolimab. CDR3 loop: CATSRDPGTSGSNEQFF. Written as DNA, the CDR3 is TGTGCCACCAGCAGAGACCCCGGGACTAGCGGGAGTAATGAGCAGTTCTTC.